These T cell receptor beta chains were read from a single sample in a study of early T cells in non-severe SARS-CoV-2 infection. One entry per CDR3 protein results from TCRdb running MiXCR on the 5' RACE reads. This sample yields under 60,000 distinct CDR3 sequences, of which roughly 10% are seen a single time; approximately 5.4% belongs to the top ten. Specimen: whole blood, collected at baseline. These receptors were taken from an adult who was a healthcare worker with PCR-confirmed SARS-CoV-2 infection or an uninfected control (not recorded which). Both conserved end residues are part of each CDR3. The order of the fields is V gene, J gene, D gene, clone size, CDR3 protein, CDR3 DNA. The D gene is left open where the match is weak. A row's size may be missing; if present it is once, few, many or a size class.

V: TRBV29-1; J: TRBJ1-2; D: -; size: few; CDR3: CSVEGGLYGYTF; DNA: TGCAGCGTTGAAGGGGGGCTTTATGGCTACACCTTC
V: TRBV6-5; J: TRBJ2-7; D: -; size: -; CDR3: CASSYSTGLYEQYF; DNA: TGTGCCAGCAGTTACTCCACAGGGCTCTACGAGCAGTACTTC
V: TRBV14; J: TRBJ1-2; D: TRBD1; size: -; CDR3: CASSQRTGPIHGYTF; DNA: TGTGCCAGCAGCCAACGGACAGGGCCCATTCATGGCTACACCTTC
V: TRBV5-5; J: TRBJ1-1; D: -; size: many; CDR3: CASSLAVWGLLEAFF; DNA: TGTGCCAGCAGCTTGGCAGTGTGGGGTTTGCTTGAAGCTTTCTTT
V: TRBV6-5; J: TRBJ1-2; D: -; size: few; CDR3: CASSFAGVGYTF; DNA: TGTGCCAGCAGTTTTGCTGGGGTAGGCTACACCTTC
V: TRBV20-1; J: TRBJ2-3; D: -; size: -; CDR3: CSARFGGTDTQYF; DNA: TGCAGTGCTAGATTTGGAGGTACAGATACGCAGTATTTT
V: TRBV20-1; J: TRBJ1-5; D: -; size: many; CDR3: CSARPPGRKFNQPQHF; DNA: TGCAGTGCTAGACCCCCGGGGAGAAAATTCAATCAGCCCCAGCATTTT
V: TRBV6-6; J: TRBJ1-1; D: TRBD1; size: few; CDR3: CASSWKTGAELNTEAFF; DNA: TGTGCCAGCAGTTGGAAGACAGGGGCGGAACTGAACACTGAAGCTTTCTTT
V: TRBV18; J: TRBJ2-7; D: -; size: many; CDR3: CASSPGGEQYF; DNA: TGTGCCAGCTCACCAGGGGGCGAGCAGTACTTC
V: TRBV7-6; J: TRBJ2-5; D: -; size: -; CDR3: CASSSRRRDEETQYF; DNA: TGTGCCAGCAGCTCCCGGCGCAGAGACGAAGAGACCCAGTACTTC
V: TRBV18; J: TRBJ1-2; D: -; size: -; CDR3: CASSPWESNYGFTF; DNA: TGTGCCAGCTCACCTTGGGAATCTAACTATGGCTTCACCTTC
V: TRBV20-1; J: TRBJ1-2; D: -; size: many; CDR3: CSARDRVRGYGYTF; DNA: TGCAGTGCTAGAGATCGTGTTCGGGGGTACGGCTACACCTTC
V: TRBV3-1; J: TRBJ1-6; D: TRBD1; size: few; CDR3: CASSQEKNDYRGSYSPLHF; DNA: TGTGCCAGCAGCCAGGAAAAGAATGATTACAGGGGATCATATTCACCCCTCCACTTT
V: TRBV6-6; J: TRBJ2-1; D: TRBD2; size: -; CDR3: CASRQRGSGGWNEQFF; DNA: TGTGCCAGCAGACAACGGGGTAGCGGGGGGTGGAATGAGCAGTTCTTC
V: TRBV28; J: TRBJ2-1; D: TRBD2; size: -; CDR3: CASSLRRTSGGVPYEQFF; DNA: TGTGCCAGCAGTCTCCGCCGGACTAGCGGGGGTGTTCCGTATGAGCAGTTCTTC
V: TRBV12-3/TRBV12-4; J: TRBJ1-1; D: -; size: few; CDR3: CASSETGGLNTEAFF; DNA: TGTGCCAGCAGCGAAACCGGCGGTCTGAACACTGAAGCTTTCTTT